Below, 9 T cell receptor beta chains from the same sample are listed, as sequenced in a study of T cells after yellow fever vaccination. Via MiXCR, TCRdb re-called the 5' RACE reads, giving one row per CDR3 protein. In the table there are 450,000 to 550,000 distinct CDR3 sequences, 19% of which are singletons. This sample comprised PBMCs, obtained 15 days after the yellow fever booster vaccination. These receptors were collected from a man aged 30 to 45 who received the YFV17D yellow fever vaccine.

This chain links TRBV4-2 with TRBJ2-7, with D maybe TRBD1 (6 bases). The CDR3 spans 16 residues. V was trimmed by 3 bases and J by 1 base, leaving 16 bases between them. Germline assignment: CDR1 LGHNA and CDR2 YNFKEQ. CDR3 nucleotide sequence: TGTGCCAGCAGCCAGAGACTCCGGGACATTTCCTACGAGCAGTACTTC. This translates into CASSQRLRDISYEQYF.

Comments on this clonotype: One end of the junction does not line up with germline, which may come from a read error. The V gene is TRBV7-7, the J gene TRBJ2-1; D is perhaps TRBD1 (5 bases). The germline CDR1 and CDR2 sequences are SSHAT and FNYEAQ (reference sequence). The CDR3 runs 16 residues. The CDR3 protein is CASSLEGHSSYNEQFF. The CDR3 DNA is TGTGCTAGCAGCTTGGAAGGACACTCCTCCTACAATGAGCAGTTCTTC.

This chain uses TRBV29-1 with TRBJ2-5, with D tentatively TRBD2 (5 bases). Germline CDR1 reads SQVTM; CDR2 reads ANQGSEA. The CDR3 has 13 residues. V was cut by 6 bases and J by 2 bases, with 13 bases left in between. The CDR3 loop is CSVGGSKQETQYF. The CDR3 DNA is TGCAGCGTGGGCGGGTCCAAGCAAGAGACCCAGTACTTC. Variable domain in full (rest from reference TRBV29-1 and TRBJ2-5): SAVISQKPSRDICQRGTSLTIQCQVDSQVTMMFWYRQQPGQSLTLIATANQGSEATYESGFVIDKFPISRPNLTFSTLTVSNMSPEDSSIYLCSVGGSKQETQYFGPGTRLLVL.

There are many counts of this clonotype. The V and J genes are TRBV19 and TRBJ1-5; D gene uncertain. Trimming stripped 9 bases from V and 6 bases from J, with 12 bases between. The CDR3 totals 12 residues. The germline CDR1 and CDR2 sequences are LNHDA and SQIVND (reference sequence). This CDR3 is CASGDVGQPQHF. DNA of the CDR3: TGTGCCAGCGGGGATGTGGGTCAGCCCCAGCATTTT.

The CDR3 reads CASSFSAQETQYF. CDR3 DNA sequence: TGTGCCAGCAGCTTTAGCGCCCAAGAGACCCAGTACTTC. The chain has TRBV7-2 and TRBJ2-5; D may be TRBD2 (5 bases). Germline values: CDR1 SGHTA, CDR2 FQGNSA. V was cut by 3 bases and J by 1 base, with 6 bases left in between. The CDR3 totals 13 residues. Drawing the rest from reference TRBV7-2 and TRBJ2-5, the complete variable domain is GAGVSQSPSNKVTEKGKDVELRCDPISGHTALYWYRQSLGQGLEFLIYFQGNSAPDKSGLPSDRFSAERTGGSVSTLTIQRTQQEDSAVYLCASSFSAQETQYFGPGTRLLVL.

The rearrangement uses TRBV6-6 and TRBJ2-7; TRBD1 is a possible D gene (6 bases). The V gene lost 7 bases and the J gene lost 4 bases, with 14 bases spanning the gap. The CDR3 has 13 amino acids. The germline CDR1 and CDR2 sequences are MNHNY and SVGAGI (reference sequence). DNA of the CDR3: TGTGCCAGCATGTCAGGGGATCTGTACGAGCAGTACTTC. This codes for CASMSGDLYEQYF.

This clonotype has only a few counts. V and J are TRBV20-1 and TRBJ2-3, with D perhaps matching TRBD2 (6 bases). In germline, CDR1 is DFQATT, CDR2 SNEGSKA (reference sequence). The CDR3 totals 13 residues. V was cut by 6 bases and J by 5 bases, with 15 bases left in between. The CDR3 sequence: CSAQPTRRDTQYF. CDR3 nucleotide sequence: TGCAGTGCCCAGCCGACTAGACGAGATACGCAGTATTTT.

This CDR3 is CSARGGGGSYNEQFF. The DNA for the CDR3 is TGCAGTGCTAGAGGGGGCGGAGGCTCCTACAATGAGCAGTTCTTC. This chain links TRBV20-1 with TRBJ2-1; D might be TRBD1 or TRBD2, each matching 5 bases. The CDR3 covers 15 residues. V lost 1 base to trimming and J lost 0 bases, with 10 bases between them. Per germline, CDR1 DFQATT and CDR2 SNEGSKA (reference sequence).

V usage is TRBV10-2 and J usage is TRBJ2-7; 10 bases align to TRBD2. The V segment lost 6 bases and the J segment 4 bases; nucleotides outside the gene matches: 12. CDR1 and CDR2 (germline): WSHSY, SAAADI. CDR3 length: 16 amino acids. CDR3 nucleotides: TGCGCCAGCAGAGACTCTAGCGGGGGCTACGAGTACGAGCAGTACTTC. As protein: CASRDSSGGYEYEQYF.